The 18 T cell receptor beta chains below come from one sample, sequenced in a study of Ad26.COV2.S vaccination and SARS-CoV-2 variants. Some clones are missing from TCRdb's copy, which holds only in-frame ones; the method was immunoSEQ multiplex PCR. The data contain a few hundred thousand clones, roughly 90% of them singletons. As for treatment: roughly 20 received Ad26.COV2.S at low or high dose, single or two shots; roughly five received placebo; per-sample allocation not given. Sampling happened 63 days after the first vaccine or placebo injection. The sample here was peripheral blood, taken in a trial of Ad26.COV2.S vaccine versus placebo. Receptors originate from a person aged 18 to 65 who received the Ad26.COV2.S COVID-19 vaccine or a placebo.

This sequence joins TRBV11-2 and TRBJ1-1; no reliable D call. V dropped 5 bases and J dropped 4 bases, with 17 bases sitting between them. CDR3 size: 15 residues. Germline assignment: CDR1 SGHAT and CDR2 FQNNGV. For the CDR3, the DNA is TGTGCCAGCAGCCCCTACCAAGGCAGGAGCACTGAAGCTTTCTTT. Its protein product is CASSPYQGRSTEAFF.

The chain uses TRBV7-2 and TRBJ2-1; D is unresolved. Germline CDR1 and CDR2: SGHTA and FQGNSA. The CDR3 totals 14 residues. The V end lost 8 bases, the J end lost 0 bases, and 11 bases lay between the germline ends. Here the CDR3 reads CASSYESSYNEQFF. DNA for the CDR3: TGTGCCAGCTCCTACGAGAGCTCCTACAATGAGCAGTTCTTC.

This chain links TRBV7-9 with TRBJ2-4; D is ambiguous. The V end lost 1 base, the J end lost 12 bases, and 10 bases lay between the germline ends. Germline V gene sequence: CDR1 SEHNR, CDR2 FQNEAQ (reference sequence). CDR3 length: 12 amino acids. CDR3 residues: CASSLEGMPQYF. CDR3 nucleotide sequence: TGTGCCAGCAGCTTAGAGGGCATGCCTCAGTACTTC.

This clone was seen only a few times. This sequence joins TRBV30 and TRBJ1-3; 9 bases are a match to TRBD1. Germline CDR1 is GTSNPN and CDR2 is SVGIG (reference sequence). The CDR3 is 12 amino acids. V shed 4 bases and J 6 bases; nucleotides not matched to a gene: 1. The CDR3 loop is CAWNRGQNTIYF. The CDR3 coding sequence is TGTGCCTGGAACAGGGGGCAAAACACCATATATTTT.

The DNA for the CDR3 is TGTGCCAGCAGCTTAGGGCCCCTGGGGGTGGAGACCCAGTACTTC. It specifies CASSLGPLGVETQYF. V gene TRBV7-9 combines with J gene TRBJ2-5; D is possibly TRBD1 or TRBD2 (5 bases each). CDR3 length equals 15 residues. V shed 1 base and J shed 5 bases, with 14 bases lying between them. The germline V gene has CDR1 SEHNR and CDR2 FQNEAQ (reference sequence).

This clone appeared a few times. The DNA of the CDR3 is TGTGCCAGCAGCTCATCACACGGGGCAGGGAGGAAGAACACTGAAGCTTTCTTT. Amino acids: CASSSSHGAGRKNTEAFF. This chain uses TRBV5-8 with TRBJ1-1; D might be TRBD1 (5 bases). Germline V CDR1 and CDR2: SGHTS, YDEGEE. Deletions cut 3 bases from V and 1 base from J, with 22 bases between. This CDR3 is built from 18 residues.

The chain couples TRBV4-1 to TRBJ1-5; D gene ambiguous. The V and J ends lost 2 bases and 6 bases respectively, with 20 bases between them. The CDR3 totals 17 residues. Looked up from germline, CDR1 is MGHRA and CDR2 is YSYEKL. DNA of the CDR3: TGCGCCAGCAGCCAATACTTAGACATAAAGGGAGGTCAGCCCCAGCATTTT. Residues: CASSQYLDIKGGQPQHF.

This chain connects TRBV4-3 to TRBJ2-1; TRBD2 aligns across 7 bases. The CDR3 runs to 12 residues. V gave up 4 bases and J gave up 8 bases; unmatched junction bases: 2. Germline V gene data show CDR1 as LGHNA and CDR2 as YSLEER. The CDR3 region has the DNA TGCGCCAGCAGCCCTGGGAGGGATGAGCAGTTCTTC. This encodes CASSPGRDEQFF.

The CDR3 bases are TGTGCCAGTAGTGTCTGGCCAGGGGAGACCCAGTACTTC. It codes for CASSVWPGETQYF. This sequence joins TRBV19 and TRBJ2-5, with D perhaps matching TRBD1 (5 bases). Germline V lookup: CDR1 LNHDA, CDR2 SQIVND (reference sequence). Trimming pared 5 bases from V and 5 bases from J, leaving 12 bases between. The CDR3 is made up of 13 amino acids. The complete variable domain, with remaining parts taken from reference TRBV19 and TRBJ2-5, reads DGGITQSPKYLFRKEGQNVTLSCEQNLNHDAMYWYRQDPGQGLRLIYYSQIVNDFQKGDIAEGYSVSREKKESFPLTVTSAQKNPTAFYLCASSVWPGETQYFGPGTRLLVL.

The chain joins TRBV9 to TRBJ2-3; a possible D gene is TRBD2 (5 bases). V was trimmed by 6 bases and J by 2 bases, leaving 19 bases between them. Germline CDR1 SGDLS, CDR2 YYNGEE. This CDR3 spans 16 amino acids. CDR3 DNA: TGTGCCAGCAAAGGTGAACCGGGAATCGACACAGATACGCAGTATTTT. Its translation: CASKGEPGIDTDTQYF. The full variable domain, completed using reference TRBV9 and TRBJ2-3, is DSGVTQTPKHLITATGQRVTLRCSPRSGDLSVYWYQQSLDQGLQFLIQYYNGEERAKGNILERFSAQQFPDLHSELNLSSLELGDSALYFCASKGEPGIDTDTQYFGPGTRLTVL.

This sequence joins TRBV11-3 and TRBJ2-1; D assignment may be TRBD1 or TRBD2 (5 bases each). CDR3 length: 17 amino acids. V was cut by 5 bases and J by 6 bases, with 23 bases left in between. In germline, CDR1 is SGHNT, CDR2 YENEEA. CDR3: CASSPWFRWGWGNEQFF. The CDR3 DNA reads TGTGCCAGCAGCCCCTGGTTTCGGTGGGGGTGGGGCAATGAGCAGTTCTTC.

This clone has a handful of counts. The CDR3 here is CASSLDWGGYGYTF. The DNA of the CDR3 is TGCGCCAGCAGCTTAGACTGGGGGGGCTATGGCTACACCTTC. The V call is TRBV5-1, the J call TRBJ1-2; the D gene is possibly TRBD1 (5 bases). This CDR3 contains 14 residues. The V end lost 2 bases, the J end lost 4 bases, and 12 bases lay between the germline ends. Germline CDR1 SGHRS, CDR2 YFSETQ.

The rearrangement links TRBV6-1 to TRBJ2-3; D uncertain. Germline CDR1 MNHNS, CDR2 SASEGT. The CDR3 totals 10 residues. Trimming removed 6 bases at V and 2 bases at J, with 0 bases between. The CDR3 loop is CASSTDTQYF. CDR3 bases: TGTGCCAGCAGCACAGATACGCAGTATTTT.

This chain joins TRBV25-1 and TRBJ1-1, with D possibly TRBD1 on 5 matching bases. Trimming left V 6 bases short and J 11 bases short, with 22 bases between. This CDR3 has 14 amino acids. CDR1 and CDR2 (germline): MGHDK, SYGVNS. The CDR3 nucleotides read TGTGCCAGCAGCGCTACCGAGAGGGGCAGCTCGGCTTTCTTT. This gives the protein CASSATERGSSAFF.

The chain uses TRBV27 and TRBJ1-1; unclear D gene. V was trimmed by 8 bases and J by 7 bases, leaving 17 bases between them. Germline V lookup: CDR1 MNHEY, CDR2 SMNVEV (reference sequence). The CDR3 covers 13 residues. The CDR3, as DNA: TGTGCCAGCCGCTCAAGGCCTTTACATGAAGCTTTCTTT. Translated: CASRSRPLHEAFF.

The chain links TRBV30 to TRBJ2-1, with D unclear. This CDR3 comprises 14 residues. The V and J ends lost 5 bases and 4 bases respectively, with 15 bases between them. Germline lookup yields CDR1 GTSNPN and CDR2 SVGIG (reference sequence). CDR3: CAWGSLAEYNEQFF. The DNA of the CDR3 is TGTGCCTGGGGCTCCCTGGCGGAGTACAATGAGCAGTTCTTC.

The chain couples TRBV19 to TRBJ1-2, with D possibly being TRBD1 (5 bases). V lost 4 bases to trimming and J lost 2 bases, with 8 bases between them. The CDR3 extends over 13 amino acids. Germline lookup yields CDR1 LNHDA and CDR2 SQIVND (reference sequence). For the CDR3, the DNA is TGTGCCAGTAGTAAGACAGCAAACTATGGCTACACCTTC. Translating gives CASSKTANYGYTF. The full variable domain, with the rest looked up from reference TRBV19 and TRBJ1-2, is DGGITQSPKYLFRKEGQNVTLSCEQNLNHDAMYWYRQDPGQGLRLIYYSQIVNDFQKGDIAEGYSVSREKKESFPLTVTSAQKNPTAFYLCASSKTANYGYTFGSGTRLTVV.

CDR3 protein: CASGRDYPSEQFF. The DNA of the CDR3 is TGTGCCAGCGGGAGGGACTACCCTTCGGAGCAGTTCTTC. The gene calls are TRBV12-3 or TRBV12-4 and TRBJ2-1; 7 nucleotides match TRBD2. V shed 8 bases and J 10 bases; nucleotides not matched to a gene: 11. The CDR3 runs to 13 residues.